Following are 4 T cell receptor beta chains from one sample sequenced in a study of blood T cell repertoires in COVID-19. Only in-frame clones appear in the TCRdb table, and some are missing; sequencing was by immunoSEQ multiplex PCR. The sample consists of 220,000 or so clones, 70% to 85% of them appearing once. The specimen sequenced was peripheral blood. The receptors were gathered from a woman older than 75 with acute or convalescent COVID-19.

The rearrangement joins TRBV7-2 to TRBJ2-2; 10 nucleotides line up with TRBD2. This CDR3 region has 18 residues. J gave up 7 bases and V 3 bases, and 14 bases lay outside the gene matches. The germline CDR1 and CDR2 sequences are SGHTA and FQGNSA. CDR3 residues: CASSFVRAGGLGGGELFF. CDR3 nucleotide sequence: TGTGCCAGCAGCTTTGTTCGAGCGGGGGGGCTCGGCGGCGGGGAGCTGTTTTTT.

V usage is TRBV6-5 and J usage is TRBJ2-1, with D maybe TRBD1 (8 bases). The germline CDR1 and CDR2 sequences are MNHEY and SVGAGI. Trimming removed 6 bases from V and 10 bases from J, with 16 bases in between. The CDR3 totals 13 residues. CDR3 sequence (DNA): TGTGCCAGCAGCCTCGACAGGGGAGGGGAGCAGTTCTTC. Amino acids: CASSLDRGGEQFF.

This clone occurred a few times. V usage is TRBV19 and J usage is TRBJ1-1; no firm D call. V was clipped by 1 base and J by 0 bases, with 3 bases between them. The CDR3 length is 13 residues. Germline CDR1 is LNHDA and CDR2 is SQIVND (reference sequence). In DNA form, the CDR3 reads TGTGCCAGTAGTATAGCAATGAACACTGAAGCTTTCTTT. Its protein is CASSIAMNTEAFF.

The chain couples TRBV5-1 to TRBJ1-5; 9 bases align to TRBD1. The CDR3 consists of 15 residues. The germline gives CDR1 SGHRS, CDR2 YFSETQ. After removal of 4 bases from V and 2 bases from J, the junction contained 4 bases not matched to a gene. The CDR3 sequence is CASSAGQGGNQPQHF. In DNA, the CDR3 is TGCGCCAGCAGCGCGGGACAGGGTGGCAATCAGCCCCAGCATTTT.